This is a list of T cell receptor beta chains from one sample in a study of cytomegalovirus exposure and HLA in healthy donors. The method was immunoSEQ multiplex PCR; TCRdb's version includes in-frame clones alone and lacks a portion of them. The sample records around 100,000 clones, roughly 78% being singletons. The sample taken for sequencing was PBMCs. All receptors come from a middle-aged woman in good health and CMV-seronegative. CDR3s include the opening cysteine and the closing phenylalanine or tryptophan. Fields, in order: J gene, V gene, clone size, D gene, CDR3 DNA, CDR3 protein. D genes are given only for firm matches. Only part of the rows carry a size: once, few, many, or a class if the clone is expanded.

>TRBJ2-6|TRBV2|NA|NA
TGTGCCACGTCGGTCAGGGAGAGCGGGTTCTCTGGGGCCAACGTCCTGACTTTC
CATSVRESGFSGANVLTF
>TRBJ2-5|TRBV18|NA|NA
TGTGCCAGCTCACCGGCAGAGACCCAGTACTTC
CASSPAETQYF
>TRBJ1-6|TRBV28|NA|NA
TGTGCCAGCAGTCTATATTCGTCCGGGGGGCGTGATTCACCCCTCCACTTT
CASSLYSSGGRDSPLHF
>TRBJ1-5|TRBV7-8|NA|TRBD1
TGTGCCAGCAGCCCTTGGGACAGGCGGAAACCCCAGCATTTT
CASSPWDRRKPQHF
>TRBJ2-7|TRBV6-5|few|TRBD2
TGTGCCAGCAGTCCACTCGGCGGGGGTAACTACGAGCAGTACTTC
CASSPLGGGNYEQYF
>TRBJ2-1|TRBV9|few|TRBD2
TGTGCCAGCAGCGTAGGACTAGCGGGAGAACGTTACAATGAGCAGTTCTTC
CASSVGLAGERYNEQFF
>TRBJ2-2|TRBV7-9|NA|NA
TGTGCCAGCAGCTCAACAATACAGGGTCACACCGGGGAGCTGTTTTTT
CASSSTIQGHTGELFF
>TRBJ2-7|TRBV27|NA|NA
TGTGCCAGCAGTTTTACAGGGACCTACGAGCAGTACTTC
CASSFTGTYEQYF
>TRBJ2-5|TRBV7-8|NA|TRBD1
TGTGCCAGCAGCGGGACAGCTCGTAGGGAGACCCAGTACTTC
CASSGTARRETQYF
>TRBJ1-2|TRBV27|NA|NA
TGTGCCAGCAGTTTTAGACTGGGAGGTGGCTACACCTTC
CASSFRLGGGYTF
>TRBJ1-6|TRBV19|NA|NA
TGTGCCAGTAGTATGGACAGCTATTCACCCCTCCACTTT
CASSMDSYSPLHF
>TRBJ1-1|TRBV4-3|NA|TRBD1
TGCGCCAGCAGCCAAGAAACAGGGGGCGTGATGTCCACTGAAGCTTTCTTT
CASSQETGGVMSTEAFF
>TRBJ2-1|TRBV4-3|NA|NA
TGCGCCAGCAGCCAAGCGTTGACTAGTTTCAATGAGCAGTTCTTC
CASSQALTSFNEQFF
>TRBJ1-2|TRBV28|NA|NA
TGTGCCAGCAGTTTGGGACAAAGGAACTATGGCTACACCTTC
CASSLGQRNYGYTF
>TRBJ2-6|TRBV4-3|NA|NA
TGCGCCAGCAGCCAAGAGGGGGGCTCTGGGGCCAACGTCCTGACTTTC
CASSQEGGSGANVLTF
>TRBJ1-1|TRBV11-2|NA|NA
TGTGCCAGCAGCTTAGACAGTTCAATGAACACTGAAGCTTTCTTT
CASSLDSSMNTEAFF
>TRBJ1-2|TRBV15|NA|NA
TGTGCCACCAGAGCGGGAGGGGCTAGGGAAGGCTACACCTTC
CATRAGGAREGYTF
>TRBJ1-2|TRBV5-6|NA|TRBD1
TGTGCCAGCAGCTCGACAGGGGGCGTTGAAGGCTACACCTTC
CASSSTGGVEGYTF
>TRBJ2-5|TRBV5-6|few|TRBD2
TGTGCCAGCAGCTTGGTGCTGGGGCTCGCGGGAGGGCCCGAGACCCAGTACTTC
CASSLVLGLAGGPETQYF
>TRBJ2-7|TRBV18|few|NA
TGTGCCAGCTCAGGACCGAGGACGGAGCCGGACTACGAGCAGTACTTC
CASSGPRTEPDYEQYF
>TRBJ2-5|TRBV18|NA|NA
TGTGCCAGCTCACCGGGGGGATACGATTTCCAGGGAGAGACCCAGTACTTC
CASSPGGYDFQGETQYF
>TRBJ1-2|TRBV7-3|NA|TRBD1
TGTGCCAGCAGCCCAAACCCAGACAGGGCCCCTATCTATGGCTACACCTTC
CASSPNPDRAPIYGYTF
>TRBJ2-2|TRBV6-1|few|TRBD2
TGTGCCAGCAGTCGGGTAGCGGGGGGGACCGGGGAGCTGTTTTTT
CASSRVAGGTGELFF
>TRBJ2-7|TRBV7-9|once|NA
TGTGCCAGCAGCTTGGGAGAATACGAGCAGTACTTC
CASSLGEYEQYF
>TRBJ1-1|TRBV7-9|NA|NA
TGTGCCAGCAGTCAGAACGGGGGGCCCACTGAAGCTTTCTTT
CASSQNGGPTEAFF